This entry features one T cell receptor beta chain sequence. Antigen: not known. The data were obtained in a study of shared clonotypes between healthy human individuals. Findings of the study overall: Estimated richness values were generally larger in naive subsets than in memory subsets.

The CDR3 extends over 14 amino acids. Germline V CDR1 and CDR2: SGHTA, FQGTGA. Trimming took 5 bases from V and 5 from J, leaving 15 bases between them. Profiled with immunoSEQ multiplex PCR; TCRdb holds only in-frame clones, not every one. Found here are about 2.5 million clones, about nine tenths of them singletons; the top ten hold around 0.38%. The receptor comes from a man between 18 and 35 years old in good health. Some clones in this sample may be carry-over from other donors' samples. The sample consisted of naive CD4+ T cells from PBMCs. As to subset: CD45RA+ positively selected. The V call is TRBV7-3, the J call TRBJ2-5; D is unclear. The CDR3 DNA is TGTGCCAGCAGCCCAACCGGGCTCGGGGAGACCCAGTACTTC. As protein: CASSPTGLGETQYF. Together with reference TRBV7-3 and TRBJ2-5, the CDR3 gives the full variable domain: GAGVSQTPSNKVTEKGKYVELRCDPISGHTALYWYRQSLGQGPEFLIYFQGTGAADDSGLPNDRFFAVRPEGSVSTLKIQRTERGDSAVYLCASSPTGLGETQYFGPGTRLLVL.